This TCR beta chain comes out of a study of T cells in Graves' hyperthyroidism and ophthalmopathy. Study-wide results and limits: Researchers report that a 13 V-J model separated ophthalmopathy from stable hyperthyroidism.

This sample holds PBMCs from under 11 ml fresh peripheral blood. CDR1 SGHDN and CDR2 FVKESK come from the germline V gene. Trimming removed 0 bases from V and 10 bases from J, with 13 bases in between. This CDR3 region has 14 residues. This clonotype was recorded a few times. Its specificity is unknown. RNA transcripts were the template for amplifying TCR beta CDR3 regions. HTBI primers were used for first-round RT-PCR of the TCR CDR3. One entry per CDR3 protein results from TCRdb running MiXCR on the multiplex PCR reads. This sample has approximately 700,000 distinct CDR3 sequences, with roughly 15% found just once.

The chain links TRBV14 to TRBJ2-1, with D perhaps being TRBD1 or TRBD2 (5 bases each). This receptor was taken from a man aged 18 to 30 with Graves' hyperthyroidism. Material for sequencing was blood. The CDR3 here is CASSQDSWGSEQFF. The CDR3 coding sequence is TGTGCCAGCAGCCAAGATAGCTGGGGGAGCGAGCAGTTCTTC.